This T cell receptor (beta chain) was recovered during a study of cytomegalovirus exposure and HLA in healthy donors. This CDR3 region has 13 residues. CDR1 and CDR2 (germline): SGHTA, FQGNSA. V lost 3 bases and J 7 bases, leaving 10 bases between the germline ends. For this clone: Its antigen is currently unknown. The sample holds other DNA sequences that translate to the same CDR3.

Study-level points and caveats: Many donors carried some public TCRs, although rarity characterized most TCR sequences. Researchers counted around 170 TCR beta chains as cytomegalovirus-associated.

Both 60 Vbeta primers and 13 Jbeta primers went into the PCR. The data were produced by immunoSEQ multiplex PCR, yet TCRdb's version contains in-frame clones alone and is incomplete. The sample includes roughly 150,000 clones, 70% to 80% of them seen just once. This TCR was sampled from a man aged 25 to 40 in good health and CMV-seronegative. The chain uses TRBV7-2 and TRBJ2-1; possibly TRBD2 for D (6 bases). The specimen sequenced was PBMCs. The CDR3 DNA follows: TGTGCCAGCAGCTTGCGGGGCGGTAATGAGCAGTTCTTC. Translated, it gives CASSLRGGNEQFF.